The clone carrying this T cell receptor (beta chain) was counted many times. Its antigen is currently unknown. This CDR3 has 10 amino acids. The V end was cut by 7 bases, the J end by 3 bases, with 3 bases between. CDR1 is GTSNPN, CDR2 SVGIG, per germline (reference sequence). The source of the sample is a study of early T cells in non-severe SARS-CoV-2 infection. Unique molecular identifiers tagged individual cDNA molecules. TCRdb processed the 5' RACE reads anew with MiXCR; each CDR3 protein has one entry. The sample carries fewer than 35,000 distinct CDR3 sequences, approximately 5.3% recorded once. Study outcomes and limitations: Matches to VDJdb favored anti-spike CD8 responses and missed private and CD4 specificities.

The receptor comes from an adult who was a healthcare worker with PCR-confirmed SARS-CoV-2 infection or an uninfected control (not recorded which). This sequence joins TRBV30 and TRBJ2-2; D ambiguous. Sequencing was carried out using whole blood. The CDR3 coding sequence is TGTGCCTCCCACACCGGGGAGCTGTTTTTT. This codes for CASHTGELFF. The full variable domain, its missing parts supplied by reference TRBV30 and TRBJ2-2, is SQTIHQWPATLVQPVGSPLSLECTVEGTSNPNLYWYRQAAGRGLQLLFYSVGIGQISSEVPQNLSASRPQDRQFILSSKKLLLSDSGFYLCASHTGELFFGEGSRLTVL.